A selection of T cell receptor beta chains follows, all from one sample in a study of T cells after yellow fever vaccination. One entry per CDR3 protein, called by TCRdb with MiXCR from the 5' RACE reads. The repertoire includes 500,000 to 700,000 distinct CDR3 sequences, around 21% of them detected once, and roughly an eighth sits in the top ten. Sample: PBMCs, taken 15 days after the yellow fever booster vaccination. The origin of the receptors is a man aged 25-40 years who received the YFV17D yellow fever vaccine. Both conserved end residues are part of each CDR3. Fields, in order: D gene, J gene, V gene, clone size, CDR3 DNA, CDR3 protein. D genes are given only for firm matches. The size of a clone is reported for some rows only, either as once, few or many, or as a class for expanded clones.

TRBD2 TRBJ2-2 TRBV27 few TGTGCCAGCAGTTTTCTAGCGGTGAACACCGGGGAGCTGTTTTTT CASSFLAVNTGELFF
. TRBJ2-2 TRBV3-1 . TGTGCCAGCAGCCTACCCCCGGGACTCGAGAACACCGGGGAGCTGTTTTTT CASSLPPGLENTGELFF
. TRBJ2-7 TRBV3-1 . TGTGCCAGCAGCCAATACCTCCGGGGGAAGAACGAGCAGTACTTC CASSQYLRGKNEQYF
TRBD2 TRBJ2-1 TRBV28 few TGTGCCAGCAGTCTGACTAGCGGGGTCAATGAGCAGTTCTTC CASSLTSGVNEQFF
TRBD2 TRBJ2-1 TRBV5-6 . TGTGCCAGCAGCCTAGCGGGATTGGTCTACAATGAGCAGTTCTTC CASSLAGLVYNEQFF
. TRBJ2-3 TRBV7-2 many TGTGCCAGCAGACGGGAGTCAGATACGCAGTATTTT CASRRESDTQYF
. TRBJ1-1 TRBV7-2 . TGTACCAGCAGCCTGTACACTGAAGCTTTCTTT CTSSLYTEAFF
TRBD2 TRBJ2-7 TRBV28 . TGTGCCAGCAACGAAGCGGGAGCAGGAACCTACGAGCAGTACTTC CASNEAGAGTYEQYF
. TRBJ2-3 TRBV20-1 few TGCAGTGCTAGAAAAGGTCCTAGCACAGATACGCAGTATTTT CSARKGPSTDTQYF
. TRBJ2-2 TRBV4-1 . TGCGCCAGCAGCCAATTCTCAGGACTATCCGGGGAGCTGTTTTTT CASSQFSGLSGELFF
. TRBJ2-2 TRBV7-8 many TGTGCCAGCAGCTCCGATTGGGGGAGGCTGTTTTTT CASSSDWGRLFF
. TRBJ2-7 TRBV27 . TGTGCCAGCAGTTTATTCACACACTACGAGCAGTACTTC CASSLFTHYEQYF
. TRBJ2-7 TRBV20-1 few TGCAGTGCTAGAGACCCGGCTTACTCCTACGAGCAGTACTTC CSARDPAYSYEQYF
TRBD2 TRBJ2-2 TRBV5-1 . TGCGCCAGCAGCTTCCTTAGCGGGAGGAACACCGGGGAGCTGTTTTTT CASSFLSGRNTGELFF
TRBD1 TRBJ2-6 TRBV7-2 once TGTGCCAGCAGCTTTGGACAGGGTGGGCCTGGGGCCAACGTCCTGACTTTC CASSFGQGGPGANVLTF
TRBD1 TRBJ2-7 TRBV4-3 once TGCGCCAGCAGCCACGAGGGACAGGGGCGCTACGAGCAGTACTTC CASSHEGQGRYEQYF
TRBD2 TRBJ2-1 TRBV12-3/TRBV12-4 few TGTGCCAGCAGTTTACCGGCCGGGACTAGCGGGGACAATGAGCAGTTCTTC CASSLPAGTSGDNEQFF